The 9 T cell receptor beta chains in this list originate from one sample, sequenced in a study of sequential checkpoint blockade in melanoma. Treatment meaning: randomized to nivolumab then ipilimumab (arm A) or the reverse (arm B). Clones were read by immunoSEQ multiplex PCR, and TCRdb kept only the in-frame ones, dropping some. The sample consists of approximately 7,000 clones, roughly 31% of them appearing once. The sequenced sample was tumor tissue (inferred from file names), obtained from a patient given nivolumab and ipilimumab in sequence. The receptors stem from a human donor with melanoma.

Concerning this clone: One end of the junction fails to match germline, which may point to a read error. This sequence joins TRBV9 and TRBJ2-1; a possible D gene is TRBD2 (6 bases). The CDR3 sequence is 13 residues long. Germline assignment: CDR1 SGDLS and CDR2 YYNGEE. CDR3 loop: CASSVAGSSARVF. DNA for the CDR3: TGTGCCAGCAGCGTAGCTGGATCTAGCGCGAGGGTCTTC.

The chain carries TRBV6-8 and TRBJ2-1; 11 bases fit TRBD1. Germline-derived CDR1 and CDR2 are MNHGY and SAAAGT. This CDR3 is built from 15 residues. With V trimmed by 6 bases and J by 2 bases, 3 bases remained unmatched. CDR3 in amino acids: CASRAGQGAYNEQFF. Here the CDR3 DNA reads TGTGCCAGCAGGGCGGGACAGGGGGCCTACAATGAGCAGTTCTTC.

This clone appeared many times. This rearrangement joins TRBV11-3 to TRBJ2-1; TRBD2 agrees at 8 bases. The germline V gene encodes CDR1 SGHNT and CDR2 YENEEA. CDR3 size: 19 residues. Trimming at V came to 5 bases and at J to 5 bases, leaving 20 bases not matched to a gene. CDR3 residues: CASSRTGRPLAGRDNEQFF. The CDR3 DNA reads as TGTGCCAGCAGCCGGACCGGGCGCCCTTTAGCGGGAAGGGACAATGAGCAGTTCTTC.

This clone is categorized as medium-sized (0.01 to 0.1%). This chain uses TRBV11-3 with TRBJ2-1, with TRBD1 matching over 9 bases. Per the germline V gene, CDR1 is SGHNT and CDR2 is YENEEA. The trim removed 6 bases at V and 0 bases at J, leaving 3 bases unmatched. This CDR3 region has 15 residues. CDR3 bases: TGTGCCAGCAGACTGACAGGGGGCTCCTACAATGAGCAGTTCTTC. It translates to CASRLTGGSYNEQFF.

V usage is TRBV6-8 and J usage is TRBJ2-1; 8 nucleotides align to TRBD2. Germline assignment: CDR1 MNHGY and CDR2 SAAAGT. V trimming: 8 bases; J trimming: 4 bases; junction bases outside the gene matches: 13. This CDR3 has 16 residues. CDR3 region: CASLKNGLADYNEQFF. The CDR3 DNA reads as TGTGCCAGCCTAAAGAATGGACTAGCCGATTACAATGAGCAGTTCTTC.

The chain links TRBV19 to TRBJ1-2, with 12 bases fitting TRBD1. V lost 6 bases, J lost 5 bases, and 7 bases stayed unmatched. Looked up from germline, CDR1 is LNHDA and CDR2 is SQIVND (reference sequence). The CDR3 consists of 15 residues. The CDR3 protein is CASRGDRGRIYGYTF. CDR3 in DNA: TGTGCCAGTAGGGGGGACAGGGGGCGAATATATGGCTACACCTTC.

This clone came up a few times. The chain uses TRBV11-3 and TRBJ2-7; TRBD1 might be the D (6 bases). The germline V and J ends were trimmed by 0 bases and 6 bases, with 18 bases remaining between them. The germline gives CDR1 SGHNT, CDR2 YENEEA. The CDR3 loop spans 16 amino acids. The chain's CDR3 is CASSLDGGTHNSEQYF. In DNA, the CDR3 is TGTGCCAGCAGCTTAGATGGGGGCACCCACAATTCCGAGCAGTACTTC.

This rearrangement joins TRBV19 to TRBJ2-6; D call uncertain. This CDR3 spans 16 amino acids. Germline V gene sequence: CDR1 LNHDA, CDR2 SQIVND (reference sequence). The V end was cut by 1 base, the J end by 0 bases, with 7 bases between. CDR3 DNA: TGTGCCAGTAGTATAGCGTCGAGCTCTGGGGCCAACGTCCTGACTTTC. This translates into CASSIASSSGANVLTF. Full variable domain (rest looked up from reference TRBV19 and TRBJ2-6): DGGITQSPKYLFRKEGQNVTLSCEQNLNHDAMYWYRQDPGQGLRLIYYSQIVNDFQKGDIAEGYSVSREKKESFPLTVTSAQKNPTAFYLCASSIASSSGANVLTFGAGSRLTVL.

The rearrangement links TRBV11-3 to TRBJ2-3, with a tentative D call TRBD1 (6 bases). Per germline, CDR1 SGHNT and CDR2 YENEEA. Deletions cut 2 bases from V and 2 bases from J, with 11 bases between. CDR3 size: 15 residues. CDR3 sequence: CASSLQGQLTDTQYF. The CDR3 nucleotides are TGTGCCAGCAGCTTACAGGGACAACTCACAGATACGCAGTATTTT.